These 15 T cell receptor beta chains share one sample of origin, sequenced in a study of blood T cell repertoires in COVID-19 (TCRdb year 2020). To prepare the library, the immunoSEQ multiplex PCR assay was applied. TCRdb stores this immuneACCESS table with in-frame sequences only. Part of the clones is absent; in the studies checked, under half of the shortfall reflects unresolved V genes, and no reason is known for the rest. Recorded for this sample are about 48,000 clones; around 87% of them occurred a single time. The top ten clones comprise approximately 15% of the sample. Sequenced: peripheral blood. The source of these receptors is a human donor in a cohort sampled during active COVID-19.

V and J are TRBV7-9 and TRBJ2-7; 7 nucleotides match TRBD1. V trimming: 4 bases; J trimming: 6 bases; junction bases outside the gene matches: 9. Germline loops: CDR1 SEHNR, CDR2 FQNEAQ (reference sequence). The CDR3 extends over 14 amino acids. This chain's CDR3 is CASSWAASGGEQYF. CDR3 nucleotide sequence: TGTGCCAGCAGCTGGGCAGCATCAGGGGGCGAGCAGTACTTC.

The V and J genes are TRBV28 and TRBJ1-1; 8 nucleotides agree with TRBD1. The CDR3 loop spans 16 amino acids. Germline loops: CDR1 MDHEN, CDR2 SYDVKM. V was pared by 4 bases and J by 5 bases, with 12 bases of the junction left unmatched. CDR3 amino acids: CASSSIQSGGKTEAFF. CDR3 nucleotides: TGTGCCAGCAGTTCAATCCAATCAGGGGGCAAGACTGAAGCTTTCTTT.

This clone appeared once. V usage is TRBV7-8 and J usage is TRBJ2-7; 11 nucleotides match TRBD2. CDR3 size: 15 residues. The junction had 5 bases not matched to a gene; V was cut back by 2 bases and J by 5 bases. CDR1 and CDR2 from the germline V gene are SGHVS and FQNEAQ. The CDR3 region is CASSLLLAGVHEQYF. The DNA for the CDR3 is TGTGCCAGCAGCTTATTACTAGCGGGAGTCCACGAGCAGTACTTC. Using reference TRBV7-8 and TRBJ2-7 for the parts outside the CDR3, the full variable domain is GAGVSQSPRYKVAKRGQDVALRCDPISGHVSLFWYQQALGQGPEFLTYFQNEAQLDKSGLPSDRFFAERPEGSVSTLKIQRTQQEDSAVYLCASSLLLAGVHEQYFGPGTRLTVT.

Points on this clone: Germline and junction disagree at one end, which may indicate a read error. This chain uses TRBV3-1 (or the pseudogene TRBV3-2) with TRBJ2-3; no definite D call. CDR3 length: 16 amino acids. Germline CDR1 and CDR2: LGHDT and YNNKEL (reference sequence). CDR3 sequence reads: CASRQDPGFSTDTQYF. The CDR3 DNA reads as TGTGCCAGCAGACAAGATCCGGGTTTTAGCACAGATACGCAGTATTTT.

The chain links TRBV7-8 to TRBJ2-3; D unresolved. Germline CDR1 is SGHVS and CDR2 is FQNEAQ. The CDR3 length is 15 residues. The germline V and J ends were trimmed by 1 base and 8 bases, with 16 bases remaining between them. The CDR3 DNA reads TGTGCCAGCAGCTTAGTGCCGATCCCCGGTGGTACGCAGTATTTT. Its protein product is CASSLVPIPGGTQYF.

The CDR3 sequence: CASSEGSKGEQYF. CDR3 bases: TGCGCCAGCAGTGAGGGGAGTAAGGGCGAGCAGTACTTC. The V call is TRBV10-2, the J call TRBJ2-7, with D possibly being TRBD2 (5 bases). The CDR3 contains 13 residues. Between the trimmed V and J ends, which lost 2 bases and 6 bases, there was a span of 11 bases. Germline assignment: CDR1 WSHSY and CDR2 SAAADI.

This clone was observed a few times. The chain uses TRBV9 and TRBJ2-7; 7 bases align to TRBD1. The junction had 10 bases not matched to a gene; V was cut back by 0 bases and J by 4 bases. CDR1 and CDR2 (germline): SGDLS, YYNGEE. This CDR3 region has 16 residues. The CDR3 DNA reads as TGTGCCAGCAGCGTAGCCGACAGGGCTCTTGGATACGAGCAGTACTTC. Translation gives CASSVADRALGYEQYF. The full variable domain, completed using reference TRBV9 and TRBJ2-7, is DSGVTQTPKHLITATGQRVTLRCSPRSGDLSVYWYQQSLDQGLQFLIQYYNGEERAKGNILERFSAQQFPDLHSELNLSSLELGDSALYFCASSVADRALGYEQYFGPGTRLTVT.

The rearrangement joins TRBV6-2 or TRBV6-3 to TRBJ1-2, with 12 bases that match TRBD1. The CDR3 length is 14 residues. In germline, CDR1 is MNHEY, CDR2 SVGEGT. The junction had 5 bases not matched to a gene; V was cut back by 2 bases and J by 10 bases. Here the CDR3 reads CASSYPGTGGIYTF. CDR3 sequence (DNA): TGTGCCAGCAGTTACCCCGGGACAGGGGGCATCTACACCTTC.

This chain uses TRBV27 with TRBJ2-7, with 8 nucleotides matching TRBD2. The CDR3 consists of 15 residues. Germline V gene data show CDR1 as MNHEY and CDR2 as SMNVEV (reference sequence). The ends lost 6 bases at V and 0 bases at J; junction bases unmatched: 7. The chain's CDR3 is CASRVAGKTSYEQYF. The CDR3 bases are TGTGCCAGCAGAGTAGCGGGGAAAACCTCCTACGAGCAGTACTTC.

CDR3 loop: CASSYSTSGGAYEQYF. The CDR3 coding sequence is TGTGCCAGCAGTTACTCCACTAGCGGGGGAGCCTACGAGCAGTACTTC. This chain joins TRBV6-2 or TRBV6-3 and TRBJ2-7, with 11 nucleotides matching TRBD2. Germline V lookup: CDR1 MNHEY, CDR2 SVGEGT. This CDR3 is built from 16 residues. V lost 0 bases, J lost 2 bases, and 3 bases stayed unmatched.

The genes are TRBV6-4 and TRBJ2-1; 7 bases match TRBD2. The CDR3 has 15 amino acids. The V gene's germline CDR1 is MRHNA and CDR2 SNTAGT. V lost 6 bases to trimming and J lost 4 bases; unmatched junction nucleotides: 9. CDR3 loop: CASRLQREPYNEQFF. In DNA form, the CDR3 reads TGTGCCAGCAGGCTCCAGCGGGAACCTTACAATGAGCAGTTCTTC.

A single count supports this clone. Other DNA sequences in this sample translate to the same CDR3. The J gene is TRBJ2-7, the V gene TRBV19; D might be TRBD2 (6 bases). Trimming cost V 6 bases and J 4 bases, with 16 bases left between them. This CDR3 comprises 14 residues. CDR1 and CDR2 (germline): LNHDA, SQIVND (reference sequence). DNA of the CDR3: TGTGCCAGTAGCCCTTCCCGGGGGAGTTACGAGCAGTACTTC. Translated: CASSPSRGSYEQYF.

This clone is a singleton in its sample. The same CDR3 is also encoded by other DNA sequences in this sample. The rearrangement links TRBV3-1 (or the pseudogene TRBV3-2) to TRBJ1-2; D is ambiguous. V shed 3 bases and J shed 4 bases, with 9 bases lying between them. The CDR3 sequence is 13 residues long. Germline V gene sequence: CDR1 LGHDT, CDR2 YNNKEL (reference sequence). The CDR3 DNA is TGTGCCAGCAGCCAGGGCGTTTCCTATGGCTACACCTTC. Residues: CASSQGVSYGYTF.

This clone occurred a few times. The gene calls are TRBV5-1 and TRBJ1-3; no clear D. Per germline, CDR1 SGHRS and CDR2 YFSETQ. The CDR3 covers 15 residues. Trimming pared 3 bases from V and 0 bases from J, leaving 10 bases between. CDR3 coding DNA: TGCGCCAGCAGCTGGGTAGGGAGCTCTGGAAACACCATATATTTT. Protein sequence: CASSWVGSSGNTIYF.

J is TRBJ2-2 and V is TRBV9; maybe TRBD1 (6 bases). Germline V gene lookup returns CDR1 SGDLS and CDR2 YYNGEE. V lost 4 bases and J 3 bases, leaving 13 bases between the germline ends. CDR3 length equals 15 residues. CDR3 bases: TGTGCCAGCAGCCCATCGGACAGATACACCGGGGAGCTGTTTTTT. This translates into CASSPSDRYTGELFF.